These T cell receptor beta chains were read from a single sample in a study of T cells after posttransplantation cyclophosphamide. Sequencing was performed with immunoSEQ multiplex PCR; in TCRdb, only in-frame clones are kept and a portion is missing. The sample gives about 47,000 clones, 90% to 95% of which show up once; about 3.1% is in the top ten. The sequencing sample was made of PBMCs. Receptors originate from a woman in her thirties in good health and a related stem cell transplant donor. Each CDR3 is given with its conserved first and last residue. The D gene is left open where the match is weak. Expanded clones are given a class, and other clones once, few, many or no size at all.

V	size	D	length	J	DNA	CDR3
TRBV5-1	-	-	13	TRBJ2-5	TGCGCCAGCAGCTTGGCTCTTCAAGAGACCCAGTACTTC	CASSLALQETQYF
TRBV4-3	-	TRBD2	18	TRBJ2-3	TGCGCCAGCAGCCAAGACCCCCCCAGCGGGGGGAGGACAGATACGCAGTATTTT	CASSQDPPSGGRTDTQYF
TRBV5-4	-	TRBD2	15	TRBJ2-5	TGTGCCAGCAGCTTGGTAGCTAGCGGGGAAGAGACCCAGTACTTC	CASSLVASGEETQYF
TRBV30	-	TRBD1	14	TRBJ1-4	TGTGCCTGGTCTCCGGGACAGGCTAATGAAAAACTGTTTTTT	CAWSPGQANEKLFF
TRBV7-9	-	-	13	TRBJ2-1	TGTGCCAGCAGCTCATCAGGGGTAGGGGAGCAGTTCTTC	CASSSSGVGEQFF
TRBV5-1	-	-	15	TRBJ1-3	TGCGCCAGCAGCTGGGAGACGGGCTCTGGAAACACCATATATTTT	CASSWETGSGNTIYF
TRBV5-1	-	-	16	TRBJ2-4	TGCGCCAGCAGCACAACCCGAGGGTCAGCCAAAAACATTCAGTACTTC	CASSTTRGSAKNIQYF
TRBV5-1	-	-	14	TRBJ1-4	TGCGCCAGCAGCTCGGACAGCCCTAATGAAAAACTGTTTTTT	CASSSDSPNEKLFF
TRBV15	-	-	13	TRBJ2-5	TGTGCCACCAGCAGGGGAAGGGGTGAGACCCAGTACTTC	CATSRGRGETQYF
TRBV4-2	-	TRBD2	15	TRBJ2-1	TGTGCCAGCAGCCGGGATTTGGGACTAGCGGGATCGCAGTTCTTC	CASSRDLGLAGSQFF
TRBV18	-	TRBD1	14	TRBJ1-5	TGTGCCAGCTCACCTGATTACAGGGGGCAGCCCCAGCATTTT	CASSPDYRGQPQHF
TRBV9	-	-	15	TRBJ1-2	TGTGCCAGCAGCGTAGGGGCAGGGACTAACTATGGCTACACCTTC	CASSVGAGTNYGYTF
TRBV7-6	once	TRBD1	14	TRBJ2-7	TGTGCCAGCAGCCTAGGGACAGGGGGGAGTGAGCAGTACTTC	CASSLGTGGSEQYF
TRBV29-1	-	TRBD1	15	TRBJ2-5	TGCAGCGTTGACGCCCCCGGGACAGGGACGGAGACCCAGTACTTC	CSVDAPGTGTETQYF
TRBV6-5	-	-	13	TRBJ1-1	TGTGCCAGCAGTGACGTCCGCGGACTAGGGGCTTTCTTT	CASSDVRGLGAFF
TRBV7-7	once	TRBD2	16	TRBJ2-2	TGTGCCAGCAGCATGACTAGCGGGGTCGACACCGGGGAGCTGTTTTTT	CASSMTSGVDTGELFF
TRBV6-6	-	TRBD1	15	TRBJ1-2	TGTGCCAGCAAAGTTGCCCGGGACAGGGACTCTGGCTACACCTTC	CASKVARDRDSGYTF
TRBV9	once	-	13	TRBJ1-1	TGTGCCAGCAGCGTAGTCCCGGACACTGAAGCTTTCTTT	CASSVVPDTEAFF
TRBV5-6	-	TRBD1	16	TRBJ2-7	TGTGCCAGCAGCTTGGTACCGGGACAGGGGTACTACGAGCAGTACTTC	CASSLVPGQGYYEQYF
TRBV6-1	-	TRBD1	14	TRBJ1-5	TGTGCCAGCAGTGAGACAGGGTTTTTTCAGCCCCAGCATTTT	CASSETGFFQPQHF
TRBV5-4	-	TRBD1	13	TRBJ1-2	TGTGCCAGCAGCCTAACAGGGGTTTATGGCTACACCTTC	CASSLTGVYGYTF
TRBV7-2	-	TRBD2	13	TRBJ2-3	TGTGCCAGCAGCTCACGGGGGGGTGATACGCAGTATTTT	CASSSRGGDTQYF
TRBV28	once	-	15	TRBJ1-4	TGTGCCAGCAGTTTATTTACGGGGGGTATCGAAAAACTGTTTTTT	CASSLFTGGIEKLFF
TRBV10-3	-	TRBD1	14	TRBJ1-5	TGTGCCATCAGTGAGAGCGGGGACAGGGCCGCACGGCATTTT	CAISESGDRAARHF
TRBV19	-	TRBD2	16	TRBJ2-1	TGTGCCTCCCGGACTAGCGGGGGGAAGACCTACAATGAGCAGTTCTTC	CASRTSGGKTYNEQFF
TRBV4-1	-	TRBD2	16	TRBJ2-3	TGCGCCAGCAGCCAAGAACTAGCGGGGGGGCCCGATACGCAGTATTTT	CASSQELAGGPDTQYF
TRBV7-3	once	-	12	TRBJ2-2	TGTGCCAGCAGCTCTCGGACCGGGGAGCTGTTTTTT	CASSSRTGELFF
TRBV5-4	-	TRBD1	14	TRBJ2-7	TGTGCCAGCAGCTTTAGACAGGGTGCTCGAGAGCAGTACTTC	CASSFRQGAREQYF
TRBV10-3	-	-	14	TRBJ1-2	TGTGCCATCAGTGAGTCACAGATTAACTATGGCTACACCTTC	CAISESQINYGYTF
TRBV7-9	few	-	12	TRBJ1-2	TGTGCCAGCAGCTTAGCCTCAGATGGCTACACCTTC	CASSLASDGYTF
TRBV10-3	-	TRBD1	15	TRBJ1-3	TGTGCCATCAGTCCGGACAGGGGCTCCGGAAACACCATATATTTT	CAISPDRGSGNTIYF
TRBV6-4	-	-	15	TRBJ2-6	TGTGCCAGCAGTGACTCGAGAGCCGGGGCCAACGTCCTGACTTTC	CASSDSRAGANVLTF
TRBV5-8	-	-	14	TRBJ1-6	TGTGCCAGCAGCTTGGGACATCCTAATTCACCCCTCCACTTT	CASSLGHPNSPLHF
TRBV25-1	-	-	15	TRBJ1-2	TGTGCCAGCAGCGAAATTCGGGGTCCCAACTATGGCTACACCTTC	CASSEIRGPNYGYTF
TRBV7-2	-	TRBD2	15	TRBJ2-1	TGTGCCAGCAGCTCACAGCGGGGAGTTCGAAATGAGCAGTTCTTC	CASSSQRGVRNEQFF
TRBV11-2	-	TRBD2	14	TRBJ2-5	TGTGCCAGCAGCCCCCGGGGGGGGCCTGAGACCCAGTACTTC	CASSPRGGPETQYF
TRBV6-1	-	TRBD1	14	TRBJ1-2	TGTGCCAGCAGGAACAGGGGGTTTTTCGGTGGAGACACCTTC	CASRNRGFFGGDTF
TRBV4-2	-	-	15	TRBJ2-3	TGTGCCAGCAGCCCGAGCGGGCTGAGCACAGATACGCAGTATTTT	CASSPSGLSTDTQYF
TRBV11-3	once	TRBD1	15	TRBJ2-3	TGTGCCAGCAGCCGGACAGGGTCGTTCACAGATACGCAGTATTTT	CASSRTGSFTDTQYF
TRBV28	-	-	13	TRBJ2-5	TGTGCCAGCAGTTTACGGGTTACGGAGACCCAGTACTTC	CASSLRVTETQYF
TRBV10-3	-	-	14	TRBJ1-2	TGTGCCATCACAAGCCCGGGACAAGGATATGGCTACACCTTC	CAITSPGQGYGYTF
TRBV5-1	-	TRBD1	14	TRBJ1-4	TGCGCCAGCAGCTGGGGACAGTCTAATGAAAAACTGTTTTTT	CASSWGQSNEKLFF
TRBV28	once	TRBD1	15	TRBJ1-5	TGTGCCAGCAGGGGAGGCAGGGGGGAAAATCAGCCCCAGCATTTT	CASRGGRGENQPQHF
TRBV4-2	few	-	15	TRBJ1-2	TGTGCCAGCAGCCAAGAGCCAGAAAGTCGGGTGGGCTACACCTTC	CASSQEPESRVGYTF
TRBV5-4	-	-	15	TRBJ2-6	TGTGCCAGCAGCTTGGGACACTCTGGGGCCAACGTCCTGACTTTC	CASSLGHSGANVLTF
TRBV2	-	TRBD1	15	TRBJ1-6	TGTGCCAGCAGTAAGGGGACAGGGCAGAATTCACCCCTCCACTTT	CASSKGTGQNSPLHF
TRBV4-2	-	-	12	TRBJ2-7	TGTGCCAGCAGCCAACCGGGAGACGAGCAGTACTTC	CASSQPGDEQYF
TRBV7-8	-	TRBD1	12	TRBJ1-5	TGTGCCAGCAGCAGACAGGGACAGCCCCAGCATTTT	CASSRQGQPQHF
TRBV5-4	-	-	12	TRBJ2-7	TGTGCCAGCAGCTTCGACGGGGTCGAGCAGTACTTC	CASSFDGVEQYF
TRBV11-2	-	-	15	TRBJ1-1	TGTGCCAGCAGCCCTTTCGTTGAGGGAGGTACTGAAGCTTTCTTT	CASSPFVEGGTEAFF
TRBV19	-	-	13	TRBJ1-1	TGTGCCAGTAGGCAGACAGCGAACACTGAAGCTTTCTTT	CASRQTANTEAFF
TRBV4-3	-	-	15	TRBJ1-2	TGCGCCAGCAGCCAAGATTCAGGGTCGGACTATGGCTACACCTTC	CASSQDSGSDYGYTF
TRBV6-1	-	TRBD1	14	TRBJ2-5	TGTGCCAGCGGAAATTCGGACAGGGGAGAGACCCAGTACTTC	CASGNSDRGETQYF